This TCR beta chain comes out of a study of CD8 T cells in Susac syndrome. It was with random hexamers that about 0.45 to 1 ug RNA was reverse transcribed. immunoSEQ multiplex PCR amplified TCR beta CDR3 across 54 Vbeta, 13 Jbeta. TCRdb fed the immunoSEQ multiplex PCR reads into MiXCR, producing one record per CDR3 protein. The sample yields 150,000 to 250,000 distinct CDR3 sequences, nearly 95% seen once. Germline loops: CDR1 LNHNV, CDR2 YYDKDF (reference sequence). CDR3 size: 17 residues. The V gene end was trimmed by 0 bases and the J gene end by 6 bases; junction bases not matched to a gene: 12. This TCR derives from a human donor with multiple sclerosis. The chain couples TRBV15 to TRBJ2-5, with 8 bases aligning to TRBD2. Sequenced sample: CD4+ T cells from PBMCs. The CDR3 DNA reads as TGTGCCACCAGCAGAGATCTTTTCGGGGGGGCCCTCCAGACCCAGTACTTC. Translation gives CATSRDLFGGALQTQYF.